This T cell receptor beta chain was recorded in a study of T cell changes during pregnancy in multiple sclerosis. The data were produced by immunoSEQ multiplex PCR, yet TCRdb's version contains in-frame clones alone and is incomplete. The sample lists under 90,000 clones, under 95% seen once, with more than 1.1% in the top ten. The clonotype comes from a female donor in good health, enrolled as a control in a pregnancy study. The input for sequencing was peripheral blood, taken in the second trimester of pregnancy.

CDR3 sequence: CASTVAGGGPYEQYF. CDR3 DNA: TGTGCCAGCACCGTTGCGGGAGGAGGACCCTACGAGCAGTACTTC. This chain joins TRBV5-6 and TRBJ2-7, with 8 bases that match TRBD2. The CDR3 runs 15 residues. Per the germline V gene, CDR1 is SGHDT and CDR2 is YYEEEE. Trimming took 6 bases from V and 2 from J; bases not matched to a gene: 10.